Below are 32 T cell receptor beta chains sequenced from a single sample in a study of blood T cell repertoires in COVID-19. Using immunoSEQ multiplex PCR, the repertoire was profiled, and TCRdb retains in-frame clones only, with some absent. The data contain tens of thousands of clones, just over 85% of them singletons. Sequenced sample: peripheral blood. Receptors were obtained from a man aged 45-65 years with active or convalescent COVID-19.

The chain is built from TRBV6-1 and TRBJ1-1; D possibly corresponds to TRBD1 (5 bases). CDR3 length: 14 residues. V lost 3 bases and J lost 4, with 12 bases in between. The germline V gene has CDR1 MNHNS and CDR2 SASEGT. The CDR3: CASSEYQGITEAFF. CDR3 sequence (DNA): TGTGCCAGCAGTGAGTATCAGGGTATCACTGAAGCTTTCTTT.

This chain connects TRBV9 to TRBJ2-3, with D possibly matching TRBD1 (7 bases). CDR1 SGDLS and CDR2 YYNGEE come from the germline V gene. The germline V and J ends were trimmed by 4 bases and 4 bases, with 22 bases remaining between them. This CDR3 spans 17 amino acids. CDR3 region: CASSSQIQGGVADTQYF. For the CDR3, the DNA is TGTGCCAGCAGCTCCCAGATTCAGGGGGGTGTAGCAGATACGCAGTATTTT.

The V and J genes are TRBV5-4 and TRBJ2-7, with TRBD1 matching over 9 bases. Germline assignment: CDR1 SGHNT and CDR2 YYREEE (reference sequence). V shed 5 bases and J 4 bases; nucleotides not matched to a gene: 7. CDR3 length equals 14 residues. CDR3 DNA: TGTGCCAGCAGTCAACAGGGGGCGTCTTACGAGCAGTACTTC. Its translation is CASSQQGASYEQYF.

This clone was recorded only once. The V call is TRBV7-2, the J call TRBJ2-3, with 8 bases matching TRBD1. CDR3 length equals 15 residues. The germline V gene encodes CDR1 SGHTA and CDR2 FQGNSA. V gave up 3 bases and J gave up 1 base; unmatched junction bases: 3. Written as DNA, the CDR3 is TGTGCCAGCAGCTTTGGACAGGGAGGCACAGATACGCAGTATTTT. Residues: CASSFGQGGTDTQYF.

For the CDR3, the DNA is TGTGCCAGCAGTTCCTTCGGGGGGACCGGGGAGCTGTTTTTT. This codes for CASSSFGGTGELFF. J is TRBJ2-2 and V is TRBV2, with 7 bases lining up with TRBD2. Germline-derived CDR1 and CDR2 are SNHLY and FYNNEI. The junction had 5 bases not matched to a gene; V was cut back by 5 bases and J by 5 bases. The CDR3 is 14 residues long.

The DNA for the CDR3 is TGCGCCAGTTGGACAGGAGAAGGAAACACCATATATTTT. Translated, it gives CASWTGEGNTIYF. The V call is TRBV10-2, the J call TRBJ1-3; the match to TRBD1 covers 7 bases. The CDR3 consists of 13 residues. CDR1 is WSHSY, CDR2 SAAADI, per germline. V was pared by 9 bases and J by 4 bases, with 6 bases of the junction left unmatched.

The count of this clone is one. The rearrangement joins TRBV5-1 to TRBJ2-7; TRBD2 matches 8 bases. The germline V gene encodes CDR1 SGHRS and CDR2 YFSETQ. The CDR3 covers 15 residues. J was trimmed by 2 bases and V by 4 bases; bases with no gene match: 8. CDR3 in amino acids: CASSPAGGSPYEQYF. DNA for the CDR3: TGCGCCAGCAGCCCGGCGGGGGGCAGCCCCTACGAGCAGTACTTC.

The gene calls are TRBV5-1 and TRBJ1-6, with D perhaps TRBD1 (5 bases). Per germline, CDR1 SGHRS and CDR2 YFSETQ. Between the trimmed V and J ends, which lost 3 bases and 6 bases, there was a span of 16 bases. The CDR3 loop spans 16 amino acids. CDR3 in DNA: TGCGCCAGCAGCTCGCAGGGTGAGGCCCTTAATTCACCCCTCCACTTT. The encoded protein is CASSSQGEALNSPLHF. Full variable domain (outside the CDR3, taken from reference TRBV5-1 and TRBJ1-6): KAGVTQTPRYLIKTRGQQVTLSCSPISGHRSVSWYQQTPGQGLQFLFEYFSETQRNKGNFPGRFSGRQFSNSRSEMNVSTLELGDSALYLCASSSQGEALNSPLHFGNGTRLTVT.

CDR3 sequence: CASQGAPGTYEQYF. The CDR3 bases are TGTGCCTCACAGGGGGCGCCGGGAACCTACGAGCAGTACTTC. This chain joins TRBV10-3 and TRBJ2-7, with 9 bases that match TRBD1. The germline V gene encodes CDR1 ENHRY and CDR2 SYGVKD. This CDR3 region has 14 residues. Losses at the gene ends were 11 bases for V and 2 bases for J; bases not matched to a gene: 10.

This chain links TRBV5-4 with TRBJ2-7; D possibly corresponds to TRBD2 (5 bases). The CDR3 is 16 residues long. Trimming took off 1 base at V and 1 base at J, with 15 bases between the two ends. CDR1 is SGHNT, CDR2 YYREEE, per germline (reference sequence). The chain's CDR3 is CASSLSPTGFSYEQYF. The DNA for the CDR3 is TGTGCCAGCAGCTTGTCGCCCACGGGATTTTCCTACGAGCAGTACTTC.

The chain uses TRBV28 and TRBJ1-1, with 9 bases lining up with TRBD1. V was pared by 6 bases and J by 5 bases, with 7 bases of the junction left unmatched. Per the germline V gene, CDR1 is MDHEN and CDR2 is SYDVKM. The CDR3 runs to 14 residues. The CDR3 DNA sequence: TGTGCCAGCAGGGAAGGACAGGGGCGAACTGAAGCTTTCTTT. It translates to CASREGQGRTEAFF.

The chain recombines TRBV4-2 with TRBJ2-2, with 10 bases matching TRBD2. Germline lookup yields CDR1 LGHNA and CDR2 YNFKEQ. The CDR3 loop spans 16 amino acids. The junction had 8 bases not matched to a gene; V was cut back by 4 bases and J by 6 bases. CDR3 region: CASSRRSGRAAGELFF. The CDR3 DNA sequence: TGTGCCAGCAGCCGACGAAGCGGGAGGGCCGCCGGGGAGCTGTTTTTT.

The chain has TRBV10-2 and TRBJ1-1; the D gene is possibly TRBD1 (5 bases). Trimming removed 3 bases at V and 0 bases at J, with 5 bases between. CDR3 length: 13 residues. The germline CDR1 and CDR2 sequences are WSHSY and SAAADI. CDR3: CASSEGVNTEAFF. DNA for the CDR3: TGCGCCAGCAGTGAAGGGGTGAACACTGAAGCTTTCTTT.

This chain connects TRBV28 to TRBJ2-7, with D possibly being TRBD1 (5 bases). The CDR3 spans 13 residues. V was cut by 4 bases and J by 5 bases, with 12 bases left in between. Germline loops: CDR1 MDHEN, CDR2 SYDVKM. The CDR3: CASSWGMGNEQYF. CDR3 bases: TGTGCCAGCAGTTGGGGCATGGGGAACGAGCAGTACTTC.

The CDR3 bases are TGTGCCAGCAGTTTATTAGCGGAGTCCTACGAGCAGTACTTC. Translation: CASSLLAESYEQYF. This rearrangement joins TRBV28 to TRBJ2-7; TRBD2 is a possible D gene (6 bases). V was shortened by 1 base and J by 1 base, with 8 bases between the two germline ends. The germline gives CDR1 MDHEN, CDR2 SYDVKM. The length of the CDR3 is 14 residues.

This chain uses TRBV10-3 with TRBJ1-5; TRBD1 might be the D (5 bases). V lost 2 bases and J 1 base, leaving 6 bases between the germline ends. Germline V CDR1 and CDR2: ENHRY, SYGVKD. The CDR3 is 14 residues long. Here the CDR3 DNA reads TGTGCCATCAGTGAGGGGGCGAGCAATCAGCCCCAGCATTTT. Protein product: CAISEGASNQPQHF.

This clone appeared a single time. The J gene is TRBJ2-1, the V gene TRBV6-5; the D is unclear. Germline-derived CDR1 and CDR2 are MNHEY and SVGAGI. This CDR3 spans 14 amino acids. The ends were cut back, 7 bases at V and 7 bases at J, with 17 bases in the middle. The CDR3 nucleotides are TGTGCCAGCATCCTCGACCCGCTCGGGAATGAGCAGTTCTTC. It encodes CASILDPLGNEQFF.

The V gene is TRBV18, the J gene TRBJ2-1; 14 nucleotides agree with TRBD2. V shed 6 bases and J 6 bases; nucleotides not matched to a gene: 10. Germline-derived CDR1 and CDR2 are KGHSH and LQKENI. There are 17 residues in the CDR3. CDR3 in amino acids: CASSGLAGGPSGNEQFF. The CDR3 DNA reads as TGTGCCAGCTCCGGACTAGCGGGGGGCCCGTCGGGCAATGAGCAGTTCTTC.

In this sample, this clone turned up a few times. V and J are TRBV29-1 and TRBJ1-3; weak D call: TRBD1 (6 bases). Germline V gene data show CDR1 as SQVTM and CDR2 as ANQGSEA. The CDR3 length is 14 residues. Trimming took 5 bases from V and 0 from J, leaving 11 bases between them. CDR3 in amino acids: CSVYRTDSGNTIYF. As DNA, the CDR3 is TGCAGCGTTTACCGGACAGACTCTGGAAACACCATATATTTT.

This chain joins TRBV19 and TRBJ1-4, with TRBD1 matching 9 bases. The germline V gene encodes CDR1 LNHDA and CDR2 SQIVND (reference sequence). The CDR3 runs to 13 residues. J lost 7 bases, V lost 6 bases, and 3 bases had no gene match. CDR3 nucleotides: TGTGCCAGTAGGGGGACAGGGTTTGAAAAACTGTTTTTT. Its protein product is CASRGTGFEKLFF.

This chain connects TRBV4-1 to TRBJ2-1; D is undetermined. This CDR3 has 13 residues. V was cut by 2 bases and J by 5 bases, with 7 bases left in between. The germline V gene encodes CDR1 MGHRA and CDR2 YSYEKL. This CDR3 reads CASSQQVNNEQFF. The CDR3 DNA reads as TGCGCCAGCAGCCAACAGGTAAACAATGAGCAGTTCTTC.

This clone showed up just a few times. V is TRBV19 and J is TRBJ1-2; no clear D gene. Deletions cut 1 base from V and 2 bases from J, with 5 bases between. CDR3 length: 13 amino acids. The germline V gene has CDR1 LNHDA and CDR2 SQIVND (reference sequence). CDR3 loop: CASSIGRNYGYTF. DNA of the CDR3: TGTGCCAGTAGTATAGGTCGGAACTATGGCTACACCTTC.

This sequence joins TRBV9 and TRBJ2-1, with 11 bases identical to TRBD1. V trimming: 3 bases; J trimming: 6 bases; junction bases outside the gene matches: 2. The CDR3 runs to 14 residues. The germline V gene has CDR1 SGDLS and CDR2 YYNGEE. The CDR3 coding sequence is TGTGCCAGCAGCGACGGGACAGGGGGCAATGAGCAGTTCTTC. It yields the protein CASSDGTGGNEQFF.

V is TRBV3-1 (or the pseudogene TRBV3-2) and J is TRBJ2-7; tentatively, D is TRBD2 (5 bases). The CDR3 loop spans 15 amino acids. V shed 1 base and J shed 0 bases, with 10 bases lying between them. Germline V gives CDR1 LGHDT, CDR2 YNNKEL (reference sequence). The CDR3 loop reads CASSQGTQASYEQYF. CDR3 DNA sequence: TGTGCCAGCAGCCAAGGGACTCAAGCCTCCTACGAGCAGTACTTC.

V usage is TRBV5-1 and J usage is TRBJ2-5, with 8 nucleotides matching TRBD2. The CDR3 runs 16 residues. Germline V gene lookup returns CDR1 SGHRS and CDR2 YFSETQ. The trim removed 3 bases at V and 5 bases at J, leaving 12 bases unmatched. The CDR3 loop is CASSSEGRTSFETQYF. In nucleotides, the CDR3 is TGCGCCAGCAGCTCGGAGGGCCGGACTAGCTTTGAGACCCAGTACTTC.

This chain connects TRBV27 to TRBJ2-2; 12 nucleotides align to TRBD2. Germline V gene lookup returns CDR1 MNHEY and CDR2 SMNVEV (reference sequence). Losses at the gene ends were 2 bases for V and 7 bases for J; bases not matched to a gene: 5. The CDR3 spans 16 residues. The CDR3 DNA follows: TGTGCCAGCAGTTTAAGACTAGCGGGAGTTATCGGGGAGCTGTTTTTT. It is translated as CASSLRLAGVIGELFF.

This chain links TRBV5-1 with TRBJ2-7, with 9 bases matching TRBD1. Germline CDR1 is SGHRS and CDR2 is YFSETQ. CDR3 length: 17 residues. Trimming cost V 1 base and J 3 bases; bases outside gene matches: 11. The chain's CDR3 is CASSLYGSGTGFYEQYF. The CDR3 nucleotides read TGCGCCAGCAGCTTGTATGGTTCGGGGACAGGGTTCTACGAGCAGTACTTC.

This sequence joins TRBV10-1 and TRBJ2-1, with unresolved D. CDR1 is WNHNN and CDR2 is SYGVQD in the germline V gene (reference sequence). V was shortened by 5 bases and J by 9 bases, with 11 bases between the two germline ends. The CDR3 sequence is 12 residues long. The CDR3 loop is CASSKYGGEQFF. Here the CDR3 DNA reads TGCGCCAGCAGTAAATACGGTGGTGAGCAGTTCTTC.

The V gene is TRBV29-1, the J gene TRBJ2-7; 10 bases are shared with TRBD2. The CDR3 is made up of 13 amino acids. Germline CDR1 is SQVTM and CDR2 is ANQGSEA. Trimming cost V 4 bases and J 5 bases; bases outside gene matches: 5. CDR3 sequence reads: CSVVGLAGDEQYF. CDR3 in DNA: TGCAGCGTTGTAGGTCTAGCGGGGGACGAGCAGTACTTC.

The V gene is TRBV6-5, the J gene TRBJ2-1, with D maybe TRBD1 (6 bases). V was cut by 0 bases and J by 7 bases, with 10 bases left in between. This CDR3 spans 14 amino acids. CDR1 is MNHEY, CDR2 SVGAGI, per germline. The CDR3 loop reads CASSYSLGANEQFF. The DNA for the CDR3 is TGTGCCAGCAGTTACTCCTTGGGGGCAAATGAGCAGTTCTTC.

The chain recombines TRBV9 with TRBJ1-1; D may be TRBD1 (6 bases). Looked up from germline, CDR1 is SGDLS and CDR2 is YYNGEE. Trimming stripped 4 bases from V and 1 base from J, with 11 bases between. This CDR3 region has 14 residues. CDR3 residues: CASSPRTANTEAFF. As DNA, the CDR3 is TGTGCCAGCAGCCCGCGGACAGCGAACACTGAAGCTTTCTTT.

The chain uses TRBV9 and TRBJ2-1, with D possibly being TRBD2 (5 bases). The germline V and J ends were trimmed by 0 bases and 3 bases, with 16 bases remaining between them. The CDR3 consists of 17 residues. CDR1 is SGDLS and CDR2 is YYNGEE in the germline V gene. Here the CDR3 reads CASSVGPTVGSYNEQFF. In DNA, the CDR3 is TGTGCCAGCAGCGTAGGGCCGACGGTAGGGAGCTACAATGAGCAGTTCTTC.